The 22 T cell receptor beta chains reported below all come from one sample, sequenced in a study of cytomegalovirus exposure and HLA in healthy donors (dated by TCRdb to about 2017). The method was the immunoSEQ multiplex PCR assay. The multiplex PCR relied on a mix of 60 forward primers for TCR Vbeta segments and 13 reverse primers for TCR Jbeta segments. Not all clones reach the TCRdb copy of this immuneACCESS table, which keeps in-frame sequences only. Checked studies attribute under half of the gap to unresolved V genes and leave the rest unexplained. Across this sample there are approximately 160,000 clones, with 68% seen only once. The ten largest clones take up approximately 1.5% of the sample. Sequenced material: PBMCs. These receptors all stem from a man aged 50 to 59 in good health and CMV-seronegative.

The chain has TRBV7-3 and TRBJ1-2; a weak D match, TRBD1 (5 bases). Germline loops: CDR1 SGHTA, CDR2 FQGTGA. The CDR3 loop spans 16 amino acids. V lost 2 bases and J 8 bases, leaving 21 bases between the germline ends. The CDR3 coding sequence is TGTGCCAGCAGCTTAGGGGGACTCGGTGATCGGAGGGGCTACACCTTC. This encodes CASSLGGLGDRRGYTF.

The CDR3 DNA reads as TGTGCCAGCAGTTCTAGGACAGTAGTCTACAATGAGCAGTTCTTC. It specifies CASSSRTVVYNEQFF. The V and J genes are TRBV28 and TRBJ2-1, with D perhaps TRBD1 (6 bases). CDR3 length: 15 amino acids. Germline V gives CDR1 MDHEN, CDR2 SYDVKM. V was trimmed by 4 bases and J by 3 bases, leaving 13 bases between them.

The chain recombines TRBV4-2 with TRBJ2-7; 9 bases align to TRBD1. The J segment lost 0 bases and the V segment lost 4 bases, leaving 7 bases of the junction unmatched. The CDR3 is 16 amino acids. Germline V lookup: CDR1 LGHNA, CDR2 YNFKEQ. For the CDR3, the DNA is TGTGCCAGCAGCCCCCCAGGGGACAGGGTCTCCTACGAGCAGTACTTC. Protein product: CASSPPGDRVSYEQYF.

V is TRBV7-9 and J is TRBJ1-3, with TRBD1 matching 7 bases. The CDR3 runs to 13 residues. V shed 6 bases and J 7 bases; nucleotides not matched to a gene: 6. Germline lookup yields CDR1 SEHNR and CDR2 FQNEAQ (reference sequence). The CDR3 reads CASRPDRSNTIYF. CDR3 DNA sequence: TGTGCCAGCAGACCGGACAGGTCGAACACCATATATTTT.

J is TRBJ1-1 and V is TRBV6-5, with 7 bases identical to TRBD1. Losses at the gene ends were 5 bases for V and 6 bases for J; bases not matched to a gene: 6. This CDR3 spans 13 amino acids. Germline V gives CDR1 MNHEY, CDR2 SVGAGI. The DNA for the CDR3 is TGTGCCAGCAGTAACAGGGGTAAGGCTGAAGCTTTCTTT. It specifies CASSNRGKAEAFF.

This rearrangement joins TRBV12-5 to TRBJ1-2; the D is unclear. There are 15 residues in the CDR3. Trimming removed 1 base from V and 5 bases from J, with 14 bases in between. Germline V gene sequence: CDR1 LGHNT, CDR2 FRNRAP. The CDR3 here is CASGLAPGIQYGYTF. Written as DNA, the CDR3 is TGTGCTAGTGGTTTGGCCCCCGGGATTCAATATGGCTACACCTTC. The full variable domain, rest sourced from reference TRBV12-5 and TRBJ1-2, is DARVTQTPRHKVTEMGQEVTMRCQPILGHNTVFWYRQTMMQGLELLAYFRNRAPLDDSGMPKDRFSAEMPDATLATLKIQPSEPRDSAVYFCASGLAPGIQYGYTFGSGTRLTVV.

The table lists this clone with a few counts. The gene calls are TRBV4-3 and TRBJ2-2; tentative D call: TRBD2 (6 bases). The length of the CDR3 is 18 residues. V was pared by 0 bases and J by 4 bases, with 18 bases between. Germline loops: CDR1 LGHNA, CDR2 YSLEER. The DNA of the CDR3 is TGCGCCAGCAGCCAAGATATGGGGGGTCTGGGTCGCACCGGGGAGCTGTTTTTT. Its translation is CASSQDMGGLGRTGELFF.

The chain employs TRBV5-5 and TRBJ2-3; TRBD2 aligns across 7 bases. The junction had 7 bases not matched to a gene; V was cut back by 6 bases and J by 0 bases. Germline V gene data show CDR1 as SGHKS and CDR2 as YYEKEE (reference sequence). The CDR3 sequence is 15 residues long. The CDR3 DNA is TGTGCCAGCAACCCCCCGGGGGGTAGCACAGATACGCAGTATTTT. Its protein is CASNPPGGSTDTQYF.

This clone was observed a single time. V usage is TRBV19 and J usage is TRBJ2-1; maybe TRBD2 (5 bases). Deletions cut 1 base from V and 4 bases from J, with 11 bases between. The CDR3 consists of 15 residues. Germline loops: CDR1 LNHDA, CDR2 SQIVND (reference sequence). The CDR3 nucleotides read TGTGCCAGTAGTATAGGATTTGGGAGTTACAATGAGCAGTTCTTC. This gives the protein CASSIGFGSYNEQFF.

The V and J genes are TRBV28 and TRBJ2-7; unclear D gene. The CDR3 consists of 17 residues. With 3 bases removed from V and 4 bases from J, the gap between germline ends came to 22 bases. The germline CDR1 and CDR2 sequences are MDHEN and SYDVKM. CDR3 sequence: CASSFVVQLKMQYEQYF. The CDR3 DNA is TGTGCCAGCAGTTTTGTGGTACAACTAAAGATGCAATACGAGCAGTACTTC.

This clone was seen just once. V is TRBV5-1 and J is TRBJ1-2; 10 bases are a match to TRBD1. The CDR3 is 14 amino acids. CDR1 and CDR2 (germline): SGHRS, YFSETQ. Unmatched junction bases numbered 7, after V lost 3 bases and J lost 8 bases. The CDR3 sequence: CASSSTGGAGGYTF. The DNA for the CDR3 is TGCGCCAGCAGCTCGACAGGGGGCGCAGGGGGCTACACCTTC.

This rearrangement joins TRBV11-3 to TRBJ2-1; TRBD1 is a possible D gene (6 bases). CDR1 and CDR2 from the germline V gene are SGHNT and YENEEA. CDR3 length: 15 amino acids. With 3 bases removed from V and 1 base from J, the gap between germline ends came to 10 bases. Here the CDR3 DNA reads TGTGCCAGCAGCTTCGGCAGGGGATCCTACAATGAGCAGTTCTTC. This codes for CASSFGRGSYNEQFF.

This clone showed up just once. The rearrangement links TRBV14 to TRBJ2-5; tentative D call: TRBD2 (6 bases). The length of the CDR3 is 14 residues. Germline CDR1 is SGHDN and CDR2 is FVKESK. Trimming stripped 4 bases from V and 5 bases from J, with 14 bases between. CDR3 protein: CASSRHTSSETQYF. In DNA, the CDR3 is TGTGCCAGCAGCCGCCATACTAGCAGTGAGACCCAGTACTTC. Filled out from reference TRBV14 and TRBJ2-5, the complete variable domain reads EAGVTQFPSHSVIEKGQTVTLRCDPISGHDNLYWYRRVMGKEIKFLLHFVKESKQDESGMPNNRFLAERTGGTYSTLKVQPAELEDSGVYFCASSRHTSSETQYFGPGTRLLVL.

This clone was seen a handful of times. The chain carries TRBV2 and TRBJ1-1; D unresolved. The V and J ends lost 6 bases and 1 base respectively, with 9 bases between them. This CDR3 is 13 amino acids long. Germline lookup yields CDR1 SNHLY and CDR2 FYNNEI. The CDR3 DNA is TGTGCCAGCAGGCGGCTGCAGAACACTGAAGCTTTCTTT. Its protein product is CASRRLQNTEAFF.

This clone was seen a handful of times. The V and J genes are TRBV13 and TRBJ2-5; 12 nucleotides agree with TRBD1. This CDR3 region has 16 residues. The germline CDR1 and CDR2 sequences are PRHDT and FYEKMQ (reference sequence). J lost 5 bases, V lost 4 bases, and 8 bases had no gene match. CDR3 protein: CASSSPRDRGRETQYF. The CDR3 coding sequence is TGTGCCAGCAGCTCCCCCCGGGACAGGGGGCGTGAGACCCAGTACTTC.

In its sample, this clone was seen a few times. The CDR3 sequence is CASSPQGAEAFF. CDR3 nucleotide sequence: TGTGCCAGCAGCCCACAGGGGGCGGAAGCTTTCTTT. The chain carries TRBV7-2 and TRBJ1-1, with 9 bases lining up with TRBD1. CDR3 size: 12 residues. The V gene end was trimmed by 5 bases and the J gene end by 8 bases; junction bases not matched to a gene: 3. The germline gives CDR1 SGHTA, CDR2 FQGNSA.

The CDR3 reads CASSMVDSGANVLTF. The CDR3 nucleotides read TGTGCCAGTAGTATGGTAGACTCTGGGGCCAACGTCCTGACTTTC. The chain uses TRBV19 and TRBJ2-6; the D is unclear. The germline V gene encodes CDR1 LNHDA and CDR2 SQIVND (reference sequence). The CDR3 contains 15 residues. Trimming shortened V by 3 bases and J by 0 bases, and 6 bases separated the two germline ends. The full variable domain, with the rest looked up from reference TRBV19 and TRBJ2-6, is DGGITQSPKYLFRKEGQNVTLSCEQNLNHDAMYWYRQDPGQGLRLIYYSQIVNDFQKGDIAEGYSVSREKKESFPLTVTSAQKNPTAFYLCASSMVDSGANVLTFGAGSRLTVL.

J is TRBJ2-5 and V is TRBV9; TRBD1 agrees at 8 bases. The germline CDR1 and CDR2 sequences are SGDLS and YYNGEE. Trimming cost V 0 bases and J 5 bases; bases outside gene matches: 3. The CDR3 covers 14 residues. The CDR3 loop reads CASSVDRGMETQYF. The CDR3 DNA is TGTGCCAGCAGCGTAGACAGGGGGATGGAGACCCAGTACTTC.

The CDR3 loop is CASSLQGGNTGELFF. CDR3 bases: TGCGCCAGCAGCTTGCAGGGAGGGAACACCGGGGAGCTGTTTTTT. The V call is TRBV5-1, the J call TRBJ2-2; a possible D gene is TRBD2 (6 bases). Germline loops: CDR1 SGHRS, CDR2 YFSETQ. The CDR3 has 15 residues. Trimming took off 1 base at V and 1 base at J, with 8 bases between the two ends.

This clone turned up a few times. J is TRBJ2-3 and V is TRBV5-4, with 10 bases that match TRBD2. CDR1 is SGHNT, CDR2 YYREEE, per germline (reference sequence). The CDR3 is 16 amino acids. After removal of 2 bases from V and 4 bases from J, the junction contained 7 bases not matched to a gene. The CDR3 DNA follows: TGTGCCAGCAGCTTCGGGGCTAGCGGGGGTTCAGATACGCAGTATTTT. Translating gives CASSFGASGGSDTQYF.

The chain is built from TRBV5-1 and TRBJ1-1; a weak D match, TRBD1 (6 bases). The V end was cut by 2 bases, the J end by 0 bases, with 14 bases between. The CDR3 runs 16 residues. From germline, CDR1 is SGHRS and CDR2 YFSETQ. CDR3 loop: CASSFIAGAMNTEAFF. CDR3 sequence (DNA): TGCGCCAGCAGCTTTATCGCAGGGGCCATGAACACTGAAGCTTTCTTT.

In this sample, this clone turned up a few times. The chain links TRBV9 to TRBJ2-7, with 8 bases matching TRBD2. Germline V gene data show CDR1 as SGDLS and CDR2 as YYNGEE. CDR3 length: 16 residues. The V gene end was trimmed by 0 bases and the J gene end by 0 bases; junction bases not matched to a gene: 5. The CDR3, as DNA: TGTGCCAGCAGCGTAGCGGGGGGGGACTACTCCTACGAGCAGTACTTC. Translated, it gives CASSVAGGDYSYEQYF.